The text below deals with one TCR beta chain. Its antigen is still unknown. V lost 6 bases, J lost 5 bases, and 13 bases lay in between. The CDR3 runs 14 residues. Germline CDR1 reads MDHEN; CDR2 reads SYDVKM. This sample was included in a study of cytomegalovirus exposure and HLA in healthy donors. Study-level results: Among immune exposure information, only CMV serostatus was available. Later on, a genetic analysis was performed. It linked a missense variant in DCLRE1C with V- and J-gene trimming of TCR beta.

Vbeta (60) and Jbeta (13) primers were used in the PCR. The assay was immunoSEQ multiplex PCR, and TCRdb's table has in-frame clones only and misses some. The sample records about 140,000 clones, around 77% being singletons. V and J are TRBV28 and TRBJ1-4, with D tentatively TRBD1 (5 bases). The sample comprised PBMCs. The sequence came from a woman between 45 and 65 years old in good health and CMV-seronegative. CDR3 protein: CASRGQPVNEKLFF. In DNA, the CDR3 is TGTGCCAGCAGGGGGCAACCCGTAAATGAAAAACTGTTTTTT. Looking up the rest from reference TRBV28 and TRBJ1-4 gives the full variable domain: DVKVTQSSRYLVKRTGEKVFLECVQDMDHENMFWYRQDPGLGLRLIYFSYDVKMKEKGDIPEGYSVSREKKERFSLILESASTNQTSMYLCASRGQPVNEKLFFGSGTQLSVL.